The 28 T cell receptor beta chains below were found in one sample sequenced in a study of cytomegalovirus exposure and HLA in healthy donors. Clones were sequenced by immunoSEQ multiplex PCR, and TCRdb holds only the in-frame ones, with some missing. Of just under 75,000 clones listed, about 93% are singletons. The sequenced sample consisted of PBMCs. The source is a woman aged 18-30 years in good health and CMV-seropositive.

V is TRBV27 and J is TRBJ2-1; 9 nucleotides align to TRBD2. CDR3 length: 12 residues. Germline trimming cut 4 bases from V and 9 bases from J; bases unmatched to any gene: 1. CDR1 is MNHEY, CDR2 SMNVEV, per germline (reference sequence). The CDR3 region is CASSSLAGEQFF. Here the CDR3 DNA reads TGTGCCAGCAGTTCACTAGCGGGTGAGCAGTTCTTC.

DNA for the CDR3: TGTGCCAGCAGCCACGGGGGCACTGAAGCTTTCTTT. It is translated as CASSHGGTEAFF. The chain couples TRBV6-5 to TRBJ1-1; a possible D gene is TRBD1 (5 bases). This CDR3 spans 12 amino acids. Trimming cost V 6 bases and J 4 bases, with 9 bases left between them. Germline values: CDR1 MNHEY, CDR2 SVGAGI.

This chain joins TRBV6-5 and TRBJ1-2; the match to TRBD1 covers 7 bases. The junction had 8 bases not matched to a gene; V was cut back by 6 bases and J by 4 bases. The CDR3 has 14 amino acids. The germline V gene has CDR1 MNHEY and CDR2 SVGAGI. DNA of the CDR3: TGTGCCAGCAGGCCCAGGGGGATAGGCTATGGCTACACCTTC. This codes for CASRPRGIGYGYTF.

This clone was counted a few times. This sequence joins TRBV27 and TRBJ2-7, with TRBD1 identical over 7 bases. This CDR3 contains 14 residues. The germline gives CDR1 MNHEY, CDR2 SMNVEV (reference sequence). Unmatched junction bases numbered 3, after V lost 4 bases and J lost 0 bases. The CDR3 DNA reads as TGTGCCAGCAGTTGGACAGGAGGCTCCTACGAGCAGTACTTC. Protein product: CASSWTGGSYEQYF.

J is TRBJ2-6 and V is TRBV6-1; TRBD1 aligns across 7 bases. Germline CDR1 MNHNS, CDR2 SASEGT. There are 15 residues in the CDR3. Trimming at V came to 6 bases and at J to 2 bases, leaving 4 bases not matched to a gene. Written as DNA, the CDR3 is TGTGCCAGCAGAGCCACAGGGGCTGGGGCCAACGTCCTGACTTTC. Its protein product is CASRATGAGANVLTF.

V usage is TRBV11-3 and J usage is TRBJ1-1, with D perhaps matching TRBD1 (5 bases). Trimming removed 0 bases from V and 2 bases from J, with 7 bases in between. Germline V gene data show CDR1 as SGHNT and CDR2 as YENEEA. CDR3 length: 14 amino acids. CDR3 nucleotide sequence: TGTGCCAGCAGCTTAGAAGGGGTAAACACTGAAGCTTTCTTT. Amino acid sequence: CASSLEGVNTEAFF.

V usage is TRBV5-1 and J usage is TRBJ2-5; no clear D gene. Germline V gene sequence: CDR1 SGHRS, CDR2 YFSETQ. V lost 6 bases and J lost 1, with 25 bases in between. The CDR3 extends over 18 amino acids. CDR3 region: CASTPKTQLTVLQETQYF. CDR3 DNA: TGCGCCAGCACACCAAAAACTCAGCTAACAGTCCTCCAAGAGACCCAGTACTTC.

V is TRBV28 and J is TRBJ2-5; 10 nucleotides agree with TRBD2. The CDR3 extends over 15 amino acids. Trimming took 5 bases from V and 5 from J; bases not matched to a gene: 8. The germline gives CDR1 MDHEN, CDR2 SYDVKM. The CDR3 sequence is CASSAAGGPSETQYF. The CDR3 coding sequence is TGTGCCAGCAGTGCAGCGGGAGGGCCCTCGGAGACCCAGTACTTC.

V usage is TRBV18 and J usage is TRBJ2-6; 8 bases line up with TRBD1. Germline trimming cut 2 bases from V and 0 bases from J; bases unmatched to any gene: 3. This CDR3 is built from 17 residues. Germline V gene data show CDR1 as KGHSH and CDR2 as LQKENI. The chain's CDR3 is CASSPAGQVSGANVLTF. The DNA for the CDR3 is TGTGCCAGCTCACCAGCGGGACAGGTCTCTGGGGCCAACGTCCTGACTTTC.

V gene TRBV28 combines with J gene TRBJ2-7; 8 nucleotides align to TRBD2. The V and J ends lost 2 bases and 0 bases, in that order; junction bases with no gene match: 3. The V gene's germline CDR1 is MDHEN and CDR2 SYDVKM. The CDR3 spans 15 residues. As DNA, the CDR3 is TGTGCCAGCAGTTTAGCGGGAGGCCTCTCCTACGAGCAGTACTTC. Protein product: CASSLAGGLSYEQYF.

This chain uses TRBV7-9 with TRBJ1-5, with a tentative D call TRBD1 (5 bases). Deletions cut 4 bases from V and 6 bases from J, with 13 bases between. The CDR3 runs to 14 residues. Germline V gives CDR1 SEHNR, CDR2 FQNEAQ (reference sequence). In DNA form, the CDR3 reads TGTGCCAGCAGCTCCGGGGGGTATGGTCAGCCCCAGCATTTT. As protein: CASSSGGYGQPQHF.

This chain joins TRBV12-5 and TRBJ1-1; D possibly corresponds to TRBD1 (5 bases). Per germline, CDR1 LGHNT and CDR2 FRNRAP. The CDR3 spans 18 residues. V shed 0 bases and J shed 2 bases, with 19 bases lying between them. CDR3 sequence reads: CASGLVLGRTGGNTEAFF. The DNA of the CDR3 is TGTGCTAGTGGTTTGGTACTTGGCAGGACCGGGGGAAACACTGAAGCTTTCTTT. Drawing the rest from reference TRBV12-5 and TRBJ1-1, the complete variable domain is DARVTQTPRHKVTEMGQEVTMRCQPILGHNTVFWYRQTMMQGLELLAYFRNRAPLDDSGMPKDRFSAEMPDATLATLKIQPSEPRDSAVYFCASGLVLGRTGGNTEAFFGQGTRLTVV.

The chain employs TRBV28 and TRBJ2-7; 7 bases match TRBD2. Germline V gene lookup returns CDR1 MDHEN and CDR2 SYDVKM. The V gene end was trimmed by 1 base and the J gene end by 0 bases; junction bases not matched to a gene: 3. The CDR3 length is 15 residues. Here the CDR3 DNA reads TGTGCCAGCAGTTTATCCGGGGGGAGCTCCTACGAGCAGTACTTC. Its protein product is CASSLSGGSSYEQYF.

CDR3: CASSVGGLGPYEQYF. DNA of the CDR3: TGTGCCAGCAGTGTTGGCGGGCTTGGGCCTTACGAGCAGTACTTC. This sequence joins TRBV2 and TRBJ2-7, with D possibly TRBD2 on 5 matching bases. The length of the CDR3 is 15 residues. The V end lost 4 bases, the J end lost 4 bases, and 17 bases lay between the germline ends. Germline CDR1 reads SNHLY; CDR2 reads FYNNEI.

The chain couples TRBV7-9 to TRBJ1-1; TRBD1 might be the D (6 bases). CDR1 SEHNR and CDR2 FQNEAQ come from the germline V gene (reference sequence). This CDR3 contains 14 residues. Trimming removed 2 bases from V and 9 bases from J, with 16 bases in between. CDR3 residues: CASSLSQGPRKAFF. In nucleotides, the CDR3 is TGTGCCAGCAGCTTAAGTCAGGGGCCGCGGAAAGCTTTCTTT.

J is TRBJ2-1 and V is TRBV7-2, with D possibly matching TRBD1 (5 bases). The CDR3 loop spans 16 amino acids. Germline V gene lookup returns CDR1 SGHTA and CDR2 FQGNSA. V was clipped by 1 base and J by 4 bases, with 14 bases between them. CDR3 loop: CASSLVRGWQYNEQFF. CDR3 bases: TGTGCCAGCAGCTTAGTTAGGGGATGGCAGTACAATGAGCAGTTCTTC.

The V and J genes are TRBV27 and TRBJ1-2; D is undetermined. The CDR3 is 14 amino acids. CDR1 is MNHEY and CDR2 is SMNVEV in the germline V gene (reference sequence). The V and J ends lost 4 bases and 2 bases respectively, with 11 bases between them. CDR3 region: CASSYKAVNYGYTF. The CDR3 DNA sequence: TGTGCCAGCAGTTATAAGGCGGTCAACTATGGCTACACCTTC.

The chain recombines TRBV6-5 with TRBJ2-3; a weak D match, TRBD1 (6 bases). This CDR3 is 14 amino acids long. Germline lookup yields CDR1 MNHEY and CDR2 SVGAGI. The V end lost 6 bases, the J end lost 0 bases, and 10 bases lay between the germline ends. CDR3 sequence reads: CASSNDRSTDTQYF. The CDR3 DNA is TGTGCCAGCAGCAACGACAGGAGCACAGATACGCAGTATTTT.

This clone was counted once. The chain has TRBV28 and TRBJ1-5, with D possibly TRBD1 on 6 matching bases. Per germline, CDR1 MDHEN and CDR2 SYDVKM. V was trimmed by 4 bases and J by 0 bases, leaving 16 bases between them. The length of the CDR3 is 17 residues. The CDR3 spells CASSSPNSRGSNQPQHF. In DNA form, the CDR3 reads TGTGCCAGCAGTTCCCCAAACTCCAGGGGTAGCAATCAGCCCCAGCATTTT. The whole variable domain, filled in from reference TRBV28 and TRBJ1-5, reads DVKVTQSSRYLVKRTGEKVFLECVQDMDHENMFWYRQDPGLGLRLIYFSYDVKMKEKGDIPEGYSVSREKKERFSLILESASTNQTSMYLCASSSPNSRGSNQPQHFGDGTRLSIL.

The chain links TRBV19 to TRBJ1-2, with 10 bases that match TRBD1. V lost 6 bases, J lost 9 bases, and 10 bases stayed unmatched. Germline loops: CDR1 LNHDA, CDR2 SQIVND (reference sequence). The CDR3 has 14 residues. CDR3 residues: CASSSGTGVSRYTF. CDR3 nucleotides: TGTGCCAGTAGCTCCGGGACAGGGGTTTCTCGCTACACCTTC.

This sequence joins TRBV19 and TRBJ2-2, with D possibly matching TRBD2 (5 bases). The CDR3 spans 16 residues. The germline gives CDR1 LNHDA, CDR2 SQIVND (reference sequence). Deletions cut 4 bases from V and 0 bases from J, with 12 bases between. CDR3 in DNA: TGTGCCAGTAGTACCCCCGGGGAGACGAACACCGGGGAGCTGTTTTTT. The encoded protein is CASSTPGETNTGELFF.

The chain uses TRBV29-1 and TRBJ2-5; no definite D call. CDR1 SQVTM and CDR2 ANQGSEA come from the germline V gene. The CDR3 spans 15 residues. V shed 7 bases and J shed 5 bases, with 23 bases lying between them. The CDR3 protein is CSAGWWRPNRETQYF. The CDR3 DNA reads as TGCAGCGCCGGGTGGTGGCGTCCAAATAGGGAGACCCAGTACTTC.

This clone has just one count. The rearrangement links TRBV5-1 to TRBJ2-3, with TRBD1 matching over 8 bases. Germline CDR1 is SGHRS and CDR2 is YFSETQ. The J segment lost 4 bases and the V segment lost 5 bases, leaving 6 bases of the junction unmatched. The CDR3 is 14 residues long. The CDR3 reads CASRLTTGADTQYF. CDR3 coding DNA: TGCGCCAGCAGACTGACGACAGGGGCAGATACGCAGTATTTT.

This sequence joins TRBV28 and TRBJ1-5; 7 positions match TRBD1. Germline loops: CDR1 MDHEN, CDR2 SYDVKM. The V segment lost 4 bases and the J segment 3 bases; nucleotides outside the gene matches: 3. This CDR3 region has 14 residues. The CDR3 DNA reads as TGTGCCAGCAGTTCCCAGGGGGTCAATCAGCCCCAGCATTTT. Translation: CASSSQGVNQPQHF.

The chain employs TRBV7-2 and TRBJ1-5; D remains ambiguous. The germline CDR1 and CDR2 sequences are SGHTA and FQGNSA. The V end lost 1 base, the J end lost 9 bases, and 13 bases lay between the germline ends. The length of the CDR3 is 14 residues. The CDR3 sequence is CASSLDEGSLPQHF. As DNA, the CDR3 is TGTGCCAGCAGCTTAGACGAGGGATCGCTGCCCCAGCATTTT.

The chain carries TRBV19 and TRBJ2-3, with 10 bases identical to TRBD2. CDR1 is LNHDA and CDR2 is SQIVND in the germline V gene (reference sequence). This CDR3 has 15 residues. Germline trimming cut 6 bases from V and 0 bases from J; bases unmatched to any gene: 3. The CDR3 region is CASRYSGGSTDTQYF. CDR3 nucleotides: TGTGCCAGTAGGTATAGCGGGGGGAGCACAGATACGCAGTATTTT.

V gene TRBV6-5 combines with J gene TRBJ2-5; 8 nucleotides agree with TRBD2. CDR1 is MNHEY, CDR2 SVGAGI, per germline. The CDR3 runs to 13 residues. The V and J ends lost 6 bases and 2 bases, in that order; junction bases with no gene match: 2. CDR3 DNA sequence: TGTGCCAGCAGCCGCGGGGGGCAAGAGACCCAGTACTTC. Translated, it gives CASSRGGQETQYF.

About this clone itself: In the same sample, other DNA sequences code for this CDR3. The chain combines TRBV28 with TRBJ2-7; 11 bases match TRBD2. CDR1 and CDR2 from the germline V gene are MDHEN and SYDVKM. V shed 4 bases, J shed 1 base, and the junction held 3 bases outside the gene matches. This CDR3 is 15 amino acids long. CDR3 nucleotide sequence: TGTGCCAGCAGTTCTAGCGGGGGGCTTTCCTACGAGCAGTACTTC. This translates into CASSSSGGLSYEQYF.